The text below deals with one TCR beta chain. The antigen remains unidentified. CD45RO-negative cells were positively selected for CCR7, leaving out terminally differentiated effector memory CD45RA+ cells. At a deep level, the assay was run. It was around 180 ng DNA, 33,000 or so T cell genomes, that sorted-subset replicate PCRs used. The method was immunoSEQ multiplex PCR; TCRdb's version includes in-frame clones alone and lacks a portion of them. The table records about 2 million clones, about 95% of them present only once. This specimen comes from a study of shared clonotypes between healthy human individuals. Findings of the study overall: Measured sharing among donors was expected to vary with sequencing depth.

After removal of 4 bases from V and 7 bases from J, the junction contained 7 bases not matched to a gene. The V gene's germline CDR1 is SGHAT and CDR2 FQNNGV. This CDR3 region has 15 residues. The receptor's source is a man younger than 30 in good health. The chain is built from TRBV11-2 and TRBJ2-1; 10 bases agree with TRBD1. The sequenced sample was naive CD8+ T cells sorted from blood. The DNA of the CDR3 is TGTGCCAGCAGCTCGGGACAGGGGTCTAAGAATGAGCAGTTCTTC. It specifies CASSSGQGSKNEQFF.